These 8 T cell receptor beta chains came from one sample sequenced in a study of T cell repertoires in cytomegalovirus infection. TCRdb ran MiXCR on the reads and lists one entry per CDR3 protein. The sample contains 800,000 to 950,000 distinct CDR3 sequences, about 30% of which appear only once. No antigen is known for these receptors. The source material was cultured CD8+ T cells from PBMCs, sampled from culture after CMV antigen stimulation. The receptors shown here come from a human donor in good health (CMV status not recorded). Some clones in this sample may be carry-over from other donors' samples.

The gene calls are TRBV5-1 and TRBJ1-4; D gene uncertain. Deletions cut 4 bases from V and 4 bases from J, with 14 bases between. CDR1 is SGHRS, CDR2 YFSETQ, per germline. The CDR3 runs to 15 residues. The CDR3 region is CASSPAGGDNEKLFF. The DNA of the CDR3 is TGCGCCAGCAGCCCAGCTGGCGGGGATAATGAAAAACTGTTTTTT. Full variable domain (missing parts from reference TRBV5-1 and TRBJ1-4): KAGVTQTPRYLIKTRGQQVTLSCSPISGHRSVSWYQQTPGQGLQFLFEYFSETQRNKGNFPGRFSGRQFSNSRSEMNVSTLELGDSALYLCASSPAGGDNEKLFFGSGTQLSVL.

This sequence joins TRBV24-1 and TRBJ2-1; 7 bases are a match to TRBD1. Germline-derived CDR1 and CDR2 are KGHDR and SFDVKD. The CDR3 spans 13 residues. V dropped 2 bases and J dropped 15; count of bases not matched to a gene: 9. The CDR3 sequence is CATSDSSQGRRFF. CDR3 coding DNA: TGTGCCACCAGTGATTCCTCACAGGGGCGGCGGTTCTTC.

Ten or more counts support this clonotype. The chain has TRBV10-3 and TRBJ2-7, with TRBD1 identical over 10 bases. The ends lost 6 bases at V and 5 bases at J; junction bases unmatched: 4. Germline V gene lookup returns CDR1 ENHRY and CDR2 SYGVKD. This CDR3 contains 13 residues. In DNA form, the CDR3 reads TGTGCCATCAGGGGGACAGGGGCGGACGAGCAGTACGTC. Its translation: CAIRGTGADEQYV.

As concerns this clonotype: At one boundary the junction diverges from the germline segment, which might be a read error. The chain combines TRBV7-6 with TRBJ2-7; unclear D gene. Looked up from germline, CDR1 is SGHVS and CDR2 is FNYEAQ. This CDR3 has 14 residues. The CDR3 spells CTSSLSQPAYEQYF. As DNA, the CDR3 is TGTACCAGCAGCTTAAGCCAGCCAGCCTACGAGCAGTACTTC.

In its sample, this clonotype was seen once. This sequence may be a read error, since a much larger clone differs from it by one base. The J gene is TRBJ2-5, the V gene TRBV7-9; no clear D. Trimming removed 1 base from V and 7 bases from J, with 13 bases in between. The CDR3 contains 14 residues. Germline V lookup: CDR1 SEHNR, CDR2 FQNEAQ (reference sequence). The CDR3, as DNA: TGTGCCAGCAGCTTAGTTGGGCCGCGAGGGACCCAGTACTTC. This codes for CASSLVGPRGTQYF.

The rearrangement uses TRBV2 and TRBJ2-3; possibly TRBD2 for D (5 bases). Germline V gene data show CDR1 as SNHLY and CDR2 as FYNNEI. The CDR3 runs 15 residues. The germline V and J ends were trimmed by 8 bases and 4 bases, with 19 bases remaining between them. CDR3 protein: CASPQPGTTPDTQYF. The CDR3 coding sequence is TGTGCCAGCCCTCAACCGGGAACTACCCCAGATACGCAGTATTTT. The full variable domain, its missing parts supplied by reference TRBV2 and TRBJ2-3, is EPEVTQTPSHQVTQMGQEVILRCVPISNHLYFYWYRQILGQKVEFLVSFYNNEISEKSEIFDDQFSVERPDGSNFTLKIRSTKLEDSAMYFCASPQPGTTPDTQYFGPGTRLTVL.

The chain links TRBV20-1 to TRBJ1-5, with a tentative D call TRBD1 (5 bases). V was pared by 2 bases and J by 6 bases, with 17 bases between. Germline CDR1 and CDR2: DFQATT and SNEGSKA (reference sequence). The CDR3 loop spans 15 amino acids. The CDR3 nucleotides are TGCAGTGCTAGAACAGGCAGGGTTGGTCTTCAGCCCCAGCATTTT. Translation: CSARTGRVGLQPQHF.

With regard to this clonotype: The junction does not match germline at one end; this may be a read error. V usage is TRBV7-6 and J usage is TRBJ1-1, with D possibly being TRBD1 (6 bases). This CDR3 has 15 amino acids. Per the germline V gene, CDR1 is SGHVS and CDR2 is FNYEAQ. CDR3 in DNA: TGTGCCAACAGCCCCCACGACAGGTTTGGCACTGAAGCTTTCTTT. This translates into CANSPHDRFGTEAFF.